This T cell receptor beta chain is drawn from a study of blood T cells in healthy people across ages. A second about 6 to 11 cycle PCR used barcoded and J-beta primers. TCRdb used MiXCR to reprocess the 5' RACE reads, holding one entry per CDR3 protein. The sample records about 1.4 million distinct CDR3 sequences, almost 60% being singletons. This CDR3 contains 16 residues. Germline lookup yields CDR1 SGHRS and CDR2 YFSETQ. J lost 2 bases, V lost 4 bases, and 4 bases had no gene match. Sequencing was performed on blood. The genes are TRBV5-1 and TRBJ2-3; 13 bases map to TRBD2. This sequence originates from a man between 18 and 29 years old in good health. The CDR3 nucleotides read TGCGCCAGCAGCCCCACTAGCGGGAGGGTCACAGATACGCAGTATTTT. This translates into CASSPTSGRVTDTQYF.